Each of the 27 T cell receptor beta chains below was sequenced from the same sample in a study of cytomegalovirus exposure and HLA in healthy donors. 13 Jbeta primers and 60 Vbeta primers were used for the PCR. The method was immunoSEQ multiplex PCR; TCRdb's version includes in-frame clones alone and lacks a portion of them. The data contain about 170,000 clones, under 85% of them singletons. The sequenced sample was PBMCs. These receptors all come from a human donor in good health.

CDR3 region: CASSEIRGPNEKLFF. CDR3 bases: TGTGCCAGCAGTGAAATCAGGGGACCAAATGAAAAACTGTTTTTT. This rearrangement joins TRBV2 to TRBJ1-4, with D perhaps matching TRBD1 (6 bases). V was cut by 2 bases and J by 5 bases, with 12 bases left in between. CDR3 length equals 15 residues. Germline lookup yields CDR1 SNHLY and CDR2 FYNNEI.

V is TRBV7-2 and J is TRBJ2-5; TRBD2 agrees at 11 bases. V lost 5 bases and J lost 7; bases outside the gene matches: 12. This CDR3 contains 16 residues. CDR1 is SGHTA and CDR2 is FQGNSA in the germline V gene. The CDR3 sequence is CASSPRGLTSGGTQYF. Written as DNA, the CDR3 is TGTGCCAGCAGCCCTAGAGGGCTTACTAGCGGGGGGACCCAGTACTTC.

The chain is built from TRBV18 and TRBJ1-1; D possibly corresponds to TRBD1 (6 bases). The CDR3 extends over 15 amino acids. V was pared by 6 bases and J by 1 base, with 15 bases between. Per the germline V gene, CDR1 is KGHSH and CDR2 is LQKENI. CDR3 region: CASSLTGHPNTEAFF. CDR3 DNA: TGTGCCAGCTCGCTAACGGGACACCCGAACACTGAAGCTTTCTTT. Full variable domain (outside the CDR3, taken from reference TRBV18 and TRBJ1-1): NAGVMQNPRHLVRRRGQEARLRCSPMKGHSHVYWYRQLPEEGLKFMVYLQKENIIDESGMPKERFSAEFPKEGPSILRIQQVVRGDSAAYFCASSLTGHPNTEAFFGQGTRLTVV.

The rearrangement uses TRBV12-5 and TRBJ2-6; D is undetermined. V lost 5 bases to trimming and J lost 1 base, with 3 bases between them. The CDR3 contains 13 residues. Germline CDR1 and CDR2: LGHNT and FRNRAP. CDR3 bases: TGTGCTAGTGGTCCGTCTGGGGCCAACGTCCTGACTTTC. Amino acids: CASGPSGANVLTF.

Points on this clone: A read error may account for a junction end that differs from germline. This sequence joins TRBV7-9 and TRBJ2-7; D is perhaps TRBD2 (6 bases). The CDR3 loop spans 8 amino acids. The germline V gene encodes CDR1 SEHNR and CDR2 FQNEAQ (reference sequence). The CDR3 sequence is CASGPGDF. CDR3 in DNA: TGTGCCAGCGGCCCGGGGGACTTC.

This clone was observed a few times. V gene TRBV14 combines with J gene TRBJ1-1; no reliable D call. The V and J ends lost 0 bases and 0 bases respectively, with 5 bases between them. The CDR3 has 14 amino acids. Germline V gene lookup returns CDR1 SGHDN and CDR2 FVKESK. The CDR3 reads CASSQDAMNTEAFF. CDR3 nucleotide sequence: TGTGCCAGCAGCCAAGACGCGATGAACACTGAAGCTTTCTTT.

The chain has TRBV6-1 and TRBJ1-6; tentative D call: TRBD1 (6 bases). There are 13 residues in the CDR3. V lost 6 bases and J lost 7, with 10 bases in between. Germline V gene sequence: CDR1 MNHNS, CDR2 SASEGT. The CDR3 region is CASRTTGNSPLHF. In nucleotides, the CDR3 is TGTGCCAGCAGGACCACAGGGAATTCACCCCTCCACTTT.

This clone was seen a few times. The chain is built from TRBV30 and TRBJ1-5, with TRBD1 identical over 7 bases. This CDR3 region has 14 residues. Looked up from germline, CDR1 is GTSNPN and CDR2 is SVGIG (reference sequence). Trimming removed 2 bases from V and 5 bases from J; junction bases left unmatched: 6. CDR3 DNA sequence: TGTGCCTGGAGTCCCGGGACAGCCTATCAGCCCCAGCATTTT. This codes for CAWSPGTAYQPQHF.

V usage is TRBV19 and J usage is TRBJ1-1; D ambiguous. Germline-derived CDR1 and CDR2 are LNHDA and SQIVND (reference sequence). V was shortened by 4 bases and J by 4 bases, with 16 bases between the two germline ends. This CDR3 is built from 15 residues. DNA for the CDR3: TGTGCCAGTAGTAGGTCTACGCGGCTATTCACTGAAGCTTTCTTT. It translates to CASSRSTRLFTEAFF.

V and J are TRBV7-8 and TRBJ2-3, with TRBD2 identical over 8 bases. CDR3 length equals 18 residues. V shed 2 bases and J 1 base; nucleotides not matched to a gene: 11. CDR1 SGHVS and CDR2 FQNEAQ come from the germline V gene. The CDR3 DNA is TGTGCCAGCAGCTTAACCGGAGCCGCGGGGGGCGGCACAGATACGCAGTATTTT. Translating it yields CASSLTGAAGGGTDTQYF.

The chain recombines TRBV6-4 with TRBJ1-5; TRBD1 might be the D (5 bases). The V end lost 0 bases, the J end lost 5 bases, and 5 bases lay between the germline ends. CDR1 and CDR2 from the germline V gene are MRHNA and SNTAGT. The CDR3 consists of 13 residues. CDR3 sequence: CASSDSGDQPQHF. DNA for the CDR3: TGTGCCAGCAGTGACTCAGGGGATCAGCCCCAGCATTTT.

The chain has TRBV19 and TRBJ2-7, with 7 nucleotides matching TRBD1. The J segment lost 2 bases and the V segment lost 1 base, leaving 2 bases of the junction unmatched. The CDR3 covers 14 residues. CDR1 and CDR2 from the germline V gene are LNHDA and SQIVND (reference sequence). The CDR3 reads CASSIGTGPYEQYF. In DNA, the CDR3 is TGTGCCAGTAGTATAGGGACAGGACCCTACGAGCAGTACTTC.

This rearrangement joins TRBV25-1 to TRBJ1-1; tentatively, D is TRBD1 (6 bases). Deletions cut 4 bases from V and 1 base from J, with 7 bases between. The CDR3 sequence is 13 residues long. The germline V gene has CDR1 MGHDK and CDR2 SYGVNS. The CDR3 here is CASSVQGNTEAFF. The CDR3 region has the DNA TGTGCCAGCAGTGTACAGGGGAACACTGAAGCTTTCTTT.

This sequence joins TRBV30 and TRBJ1-6; D might be TRBD1 (5 bases). The CDR3 sequence is 14 residues long. Trimming shortened V by 3 bases and J by 7 bases, and 13 bases separated the two germline ends. Germline V gene data show CDR1 as GTSNPN and CDR2 as SVGIG (reference sequence). The CDR3 protein is CAWSDSLRNSPLHF. CDR3 coding DNA: TGTGCCTGGAGCGACAGTCTAAGGAATTCACCCCTCCACTTT.

J is TRBJ2-7 and V is TRBV19; TRBD1 matches 11 bases. Trimming took 6 bases from V and 0 from J; bases not matched to a gene: 7. The CDR3 length is 16 residues. The germline V gene encodes CDR1 LNHDA and CDR2 SQIVND (reference sequence). In nucleotides, the CDR3 is TGTGCCAGTAGCCACCGGGGGACAGGGGGCTCCTACGAGCAGTACTTC. It specifies CASSHRGTGGSYEQYF.

This clone was detected only a few times. The chain couples TRBV5-1 to TRBJ1-1; TRBD1 matches at 9 bases. The CDR3 spans 17 residues. J lost 3 bases, V lost 2 bases, and 11 bases had no gene match. The germline CDR1 and CDR2 sequences are SGHRS and YFSETQ. CDR3 sequence (DNA): TGCGCCAGCAGCTTTTCTTCCCTAAGGACAGGGGACACTGAAGCTTTCTTT. Residues: CASSFSSLRTGDTEAFF.

The V and J genes are TRBV18 and TRBJ1-2; 9 bases agree with TRBD1. The J segment lost 5 bases and the V segment lost 2 bases, leaving 9 bases of the junction unmatched. The CDR3 spans 16 residues. Germline assignment: CDR1 KGHSH and CDR2 LQKENI. CDR3: CASSPSGTGLSYGYTF. In DNA form, the CDR3 reads TGTGCCAGCTCACCATCGGGGACAGGGTTGAGTTATGGCTACACCTTC. Full variable domain (missing parts from reference TRBV18 and TRBJ1-2): NAGVMQNPRHLVRRRGQEARLRCSPMKGHSHVYWYRQLPEEGLKFMVYLQKENIIDESGMPKERFSAEFPKEGPSILRIQQVVRGDSAAYFCASSPSGTGLSYGYTFGSGTRLTVV.

This chain uses TRBV6-1 with TRBJ2-5, with TRBD2 identical over 8 bases. The DNA end favors TRBJ2-7, so the J call may be wrong. The CDR3 runs to 15 residues. Germline CDR1 and CDR2: MNHNS and SASEGT. The CDR3 DNA follows: TGTGCCAGCAGCCGCCCGGCGGGAGGCTCCTACGAGCAGTACTTC. As protein: CASSRPAGGSYEQYF.

In its sample, this clone was seen a few times. The chain carries TRBV19 and TRBJ2-4, with D perhaps matching TRBD1 (7 bases). The CDR3 consists of 14 residues. V was shortened by 1 base and J by 8 bases, with 12 bases between the two germline ends. Germline CDR1 LNHDA, CDR2 SQIVND (reference sequence). CDR3 region: CASSIAGRGDIQYF. The CDR3 nucleotides read TGTGCCAGTAGTATAGCCGGCAGGGGGGACATTCAGTACTTC.

This sequence joins TRBV5-1 and TRBJ2-7; 8 nucleotides line up with TRBD2. In germline, CDR1 is SGHRS, CDR2 YFSETQ. Unmatched junction bases numbered 9, after V lost 4 bases and J lost 0 bases. The length of the CDR3 is 16 residues. CDR3 DNA: TGCGCCAGCAGCGAATCCCGGGGGGGGCGCTCCTACGAGCAGTACTTC. The encoded protein is CASSESRGGRSYEQYF.

The chain carries TRBV5-1 and TRBJ2-3, with TRBD1 matching over 11 bases. Germline V CDR1 and CDR2: SGHRS, YFSETQ. The CDR3 is 15 amino acids. V was pared by 3 bases and J by 4 bases, with 4 bases of the junction left unmatched. The DNA for the CDR3 is TGCGCCAGCAGCTGGGGACAGGGGGGTTCAGATACGCAGTATTTT. The encoded protein is CASSWGQGGSDTQYF.

The chain carries TRBV9 and TRBJ2-3; D remains ambiguous. Germline V gene data show CDR1 as SGDLS and CDR2 as YYNGEE. The CDR3 extends over 15 amino acids. Between the trimmed V and J ends, which lost 2 bases and 0 bases, there was a span of 10 bases. CDR3 in DNA: TGTGCCAGCAGCGTGACTCCCTCCAGCACAGATACGCAGTATTTT. Its translation is CASSVTPSSTDTQYF. Combining the CDR3 with reference TRBV9 and TRBJ2-3 gives the whole variable domain DSGVTQTPKHLITATGQRVTLRCSPRSGDLSVYWYQQSLDQGLQFLIQYYNGEERAKGNILERFSAQQFPDLHSELNLSSLELGDSALYFCASSVTPSSTDTQYFGPGTRLTVL.

The genes are TRBV27 and TRBJ1-6; a possible D gene is TRBD1 (6 bases). This CDR3 comprises 14 residues. Germline V gene sequence: CDR1 MNHEY, CDR2 SMNVEV (reference sequence). Trimming removed 3 bases from V and 9 bases from J, with 12 bases in between. The CDR3 spells CASSFGGAVSPLHF. The CDR3 nucleotides are TGTGCCAGCAGTTTCGGGGGGGCGGTTTCACCCCTCCACTTT.

J is TRBJ2-2 and V is TRBV7-2, with 8 bases that match TRBD1. Germline trimming cut 6 bases from V and 0 bases from J; bases unmatched to any gene: 3. Germline CDR1 reads SGHTA; CDR2 reads FQGNSA. CDR3 length equals 15 residues. The CDR3 DNA reads as TGTGCCAGCAGACCACAGGGGGCGAACACCGGGGAGCTGTTTTTT. This encodes CASRPQGANTGELFF.

This clone was observed a handful of times. The rearrangement joins TRBV18 to TRBJ2-7, with a possible D match to TRBD1 (6 bases). V was trimmed by 6 bases and J by 4 bases, leaving 16 bases between them. CDR1 and CDR2 (germline): KGHSH, LQKENI. The CDR3 has 14 amino acids. The chain's CDR3 is CASSLGAGAYEQYF. The DNA of the CDR3 is TGTGCCAGCTCTCTTGGGGCAGGGGCTTACGAGCAGTACTTC. The whole variable domain, remainder taken from reference TRBV18 and TRBJ2-7, is NAGVMQNPRHLVRRRGQEARLRCSPMKGHSHVYWYRQLPEEGLKFMVYLQKENIIDESGMPKERFSAEFPKEGPSILRIQQVVRGDSAAYFCASSLGAGAYEQYFGPGTRLTVT.

The rearrangement uses TRBV2 and TRBJ2-1; D ambiguous. The V gene's germline CDR1 is SNHLY and CDR2 FYNNEI. The CDR3 length is 11 residues. The ends were cut back, 6 bases at V and 6 bases at J, with 6 bases in the middle. In DNA form, the CDR3 reads TGTGCCAGCAGGGCAAGCAATGAGCAGTTCTTC. Encoded protein: CASRASNEQFF.

The genes are TRBV27 and TRBJ1-2, with 7 bases that match TRBD1. Germline V CDR1 and CDR2: MNHEY, SMNVEV (reference sequence). The length of the CDR3 is 15 residues. The V and J ends lost 4 bases and 0 bases, in that order; junction bases with no gene match: 5. CDR3 DNA sequence: TGTGCCAGCAGTTCAGGGGGGCTAGCTAACTATGGCTACACCTTC. It specifies CASSSGGLANYGYTF.